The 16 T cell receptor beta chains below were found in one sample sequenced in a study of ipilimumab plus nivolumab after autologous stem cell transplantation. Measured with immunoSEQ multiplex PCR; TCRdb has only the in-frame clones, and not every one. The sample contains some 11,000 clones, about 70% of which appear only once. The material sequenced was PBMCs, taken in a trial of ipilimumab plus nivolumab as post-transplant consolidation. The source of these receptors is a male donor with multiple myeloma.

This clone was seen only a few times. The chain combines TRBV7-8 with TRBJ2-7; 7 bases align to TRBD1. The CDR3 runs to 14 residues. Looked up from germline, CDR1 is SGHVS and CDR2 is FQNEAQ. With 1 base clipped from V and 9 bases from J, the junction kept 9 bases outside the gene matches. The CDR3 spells CASSLGDRYLGQYF. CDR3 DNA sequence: TGTGCCAGCAGCTTAGGGGACAGATACCTTGGGCAGTACTTC.

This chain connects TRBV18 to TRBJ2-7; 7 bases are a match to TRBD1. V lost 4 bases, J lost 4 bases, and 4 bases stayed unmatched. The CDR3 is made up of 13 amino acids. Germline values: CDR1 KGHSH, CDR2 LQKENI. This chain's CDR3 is CASSRTGSYEQYF. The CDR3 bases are TGTGCCAGCTCACGGACAGGTTCATACGAGCAGTACTTC.

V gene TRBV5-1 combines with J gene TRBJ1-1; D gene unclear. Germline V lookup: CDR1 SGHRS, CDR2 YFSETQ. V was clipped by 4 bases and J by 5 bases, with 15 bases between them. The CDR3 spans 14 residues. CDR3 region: CASSPLQVTTEAFF. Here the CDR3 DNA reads TGCGCCAGCAGCCCCCTCCAAGTTACTACTGAAGCTTTCTTT.

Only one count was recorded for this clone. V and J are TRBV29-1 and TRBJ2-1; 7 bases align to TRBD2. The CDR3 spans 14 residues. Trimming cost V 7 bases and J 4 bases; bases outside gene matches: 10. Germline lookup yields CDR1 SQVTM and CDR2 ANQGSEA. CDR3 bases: TGCAGCGCCCGGTGGGGGGGGGTGTACAATGAGCAGTTCTTC. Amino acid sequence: CSARWGGVYNEQFF.

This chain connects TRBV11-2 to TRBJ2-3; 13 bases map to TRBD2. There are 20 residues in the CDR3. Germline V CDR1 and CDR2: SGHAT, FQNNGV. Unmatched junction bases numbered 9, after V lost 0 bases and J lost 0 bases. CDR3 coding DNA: TGTGCCAGCAGCTTAGAAGGGGAAACTAGCGGGGGGGCTAGCACAGATACGCAGTATTTT. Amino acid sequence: CASSLEGETSGGASTDTQYF.

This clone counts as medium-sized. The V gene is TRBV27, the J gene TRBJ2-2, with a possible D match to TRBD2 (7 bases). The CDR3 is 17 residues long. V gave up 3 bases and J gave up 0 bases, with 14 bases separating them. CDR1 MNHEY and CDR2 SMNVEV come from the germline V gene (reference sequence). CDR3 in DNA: TGTGCCAGCAGTTTCGTAGGGGGGGGGACGAACACCGGGGAGCTGTTTTTT. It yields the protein CASSFVGGGTNTGELFF.

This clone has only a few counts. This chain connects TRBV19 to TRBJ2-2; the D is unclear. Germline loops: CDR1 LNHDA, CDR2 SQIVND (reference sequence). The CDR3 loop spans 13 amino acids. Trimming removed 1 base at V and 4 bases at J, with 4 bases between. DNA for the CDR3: TGTGCCAGTAGTATAGTGGCCACCGGGGAGCTGTTTTTT. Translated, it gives CASSIVATGELFF.

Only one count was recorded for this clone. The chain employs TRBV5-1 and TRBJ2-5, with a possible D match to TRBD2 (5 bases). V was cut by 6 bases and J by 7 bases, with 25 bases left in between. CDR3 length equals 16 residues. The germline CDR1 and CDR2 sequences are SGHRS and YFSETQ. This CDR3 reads CASTRTDSAGVGTQYF. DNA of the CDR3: TGCGCCAGCACTCGAACCGACTCTGCGGGTGTAGGGACCCAGTACTTC.

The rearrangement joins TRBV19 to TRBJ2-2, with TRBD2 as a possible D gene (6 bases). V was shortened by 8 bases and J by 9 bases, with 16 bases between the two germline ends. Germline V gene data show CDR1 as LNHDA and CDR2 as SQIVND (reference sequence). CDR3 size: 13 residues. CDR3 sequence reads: CASGGTPNRELFF. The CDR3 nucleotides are TGTGCCAGTGGAGGGACCCCCAACCGGGAGCTGTTTTTT.

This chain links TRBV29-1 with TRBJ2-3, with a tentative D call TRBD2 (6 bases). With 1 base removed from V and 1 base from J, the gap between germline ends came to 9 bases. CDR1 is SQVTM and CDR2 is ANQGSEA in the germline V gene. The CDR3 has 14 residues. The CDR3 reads CSVEARGGTDTQYF. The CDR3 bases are TGCAGCGTTGAAGCCCGCGGGGGCACAGATACGCAGTATTTT.

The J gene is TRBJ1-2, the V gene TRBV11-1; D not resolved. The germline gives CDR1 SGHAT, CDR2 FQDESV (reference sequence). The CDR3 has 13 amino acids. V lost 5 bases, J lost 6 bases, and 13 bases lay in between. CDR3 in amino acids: CASSRTEAHGYTF. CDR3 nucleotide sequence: TGTGCCAGCAGCCGGACCGAGGCTCATGGCTACACCTTC.

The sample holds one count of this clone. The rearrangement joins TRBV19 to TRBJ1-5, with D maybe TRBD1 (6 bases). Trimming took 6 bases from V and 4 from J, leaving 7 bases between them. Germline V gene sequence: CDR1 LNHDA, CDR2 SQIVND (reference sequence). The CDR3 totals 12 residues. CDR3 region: CASRRGNQPQHF. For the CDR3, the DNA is TGTGCCAGTAGAAGGGGGAATCAGCCCCAGCATTTT.

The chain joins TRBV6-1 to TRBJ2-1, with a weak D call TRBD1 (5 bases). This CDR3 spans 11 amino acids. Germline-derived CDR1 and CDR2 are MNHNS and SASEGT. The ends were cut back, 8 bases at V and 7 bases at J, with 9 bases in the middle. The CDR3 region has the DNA TGTGCCAGCGTAGGGGTGAATGAGCAGTTCTTC. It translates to CASVGVNEQFF.

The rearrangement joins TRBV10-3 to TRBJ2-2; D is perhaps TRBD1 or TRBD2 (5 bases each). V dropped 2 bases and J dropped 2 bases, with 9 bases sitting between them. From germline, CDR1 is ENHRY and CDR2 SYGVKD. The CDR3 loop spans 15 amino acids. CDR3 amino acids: CAISEQRGNTGELFF. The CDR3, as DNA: TGTGCCATCAGTGAGCAGAGGGGCAACACCGGGGAGCTGTTTTTT.

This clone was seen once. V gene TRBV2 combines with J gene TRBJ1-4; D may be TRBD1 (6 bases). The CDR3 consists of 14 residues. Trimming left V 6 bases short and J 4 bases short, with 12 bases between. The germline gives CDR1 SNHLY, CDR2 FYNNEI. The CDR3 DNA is TGTGCCAGCAGAGGACAGCTTTTTAATGAAAAACTGTTTTTT. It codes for CASRGQLFNEKLFF.

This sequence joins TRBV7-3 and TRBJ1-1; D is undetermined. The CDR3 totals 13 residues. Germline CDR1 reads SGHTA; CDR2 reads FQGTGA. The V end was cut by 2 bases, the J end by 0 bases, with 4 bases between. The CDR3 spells CASSLSLNTEAFF. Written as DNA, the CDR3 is TGTGCCAGCAGCTTATCCCTGAACACTGAAGCTTTCTTT.